The 25 T cell receptor beta chains below were found in one sample sequenced in a study of blood T cell repertoires in COVID-19 (dated by TCRdb to 2018 to 2020). Preparation of the library involved the immunoSEQ multiplex PCR assay. TCRdb mirrors the immuneACCESS table, restricted to in-frame sequences. Some clones are absent from its copies; in checked studies, under half trace to an unresolved V gene, and the reason for the others is unknown. In this sample the table shows over 130,000 clones, around four fifths of which occur a single time. The top ten clonotypes cover less than 2.5% of the sample. The specimen was peripheral blood. The receptors were gathered from a man between 65 and 85 years old with acute or convalescent COVID-19.

The rearrangement links TRBV12-3 or TRBV12-4 to TRBJ1-2; D is perhaps TRBD1 (5 bases). The germline V and J ends were trimmed by 7 bases and 14 bases, with 17 bases remaining between them. The length of the CDR3 is 11 residues. The CDR3 loop reads CASIAQTEITF. The CDR3, as DNA: TGTGCCAGCATAGCACAGACAGAAATAACCTTC.

This chain uses TRBV20-1 with TRBJ2-5; D unresolved. There are 12 residues in the CDR3. V dropped 3 bases and J dropped 4 bases, with 9 bases sitting between them. Germline V CDR1 and CDR2: DFQATT, SNEGSKA (reference sequence). In DNA, the CDR3 is TGCAGTGCTAGTGTGGCCCGAGAGACCCAGTACTTC. Translated, it gives CSASVARETQYF.

The chain is built from TRBV11-1 and TRBJ2-1, with D uncertain. Germline values: CDR1 SGHAT, CDR2 FQDESV (reference sequence). Trimming removed 0 bases from V and 8 bases from J, with 11 bases in between. The length of the CDR3 is 14 residues. CDR3 nucleotides: TGTGCCAGCAGCTTAGCGCGGCCCCCGGATGAGCAGTTCTTC. This codes for CASSLARPPDEQFF.

V usage is TRBV11-1 and J usage is TRBJ1-1; 8 positions agree with TRBD1. From germline, CDR1 is SGHAT and CDR2 FQDESV (reference sequence). V shed 4 bases and J 4 bases; nucleotides not matched to a gene: 8. This CDR3 region has 15 residues. As DNA, the CDR3 is TGTGCCAGCAGCTCGACGGACAGGGCGAGCACTGAAGCTTTCTTT. Its translation: CASSSTDRASTEAFF.

This chain connects TRBV29-1 to TRBJ1-5, with TRBD1 matching over 7 bases. This CDR3 has 14 amino acids. The ends lost 4 bases at V and 6 bases at J; junction bases unmatched: 9. Germline CDR1 is SQVTM and CDR2 is ANQGSEA. This CDR3 is CSVGEDRLGQPQHF. CDR3 bases: TGCAGCGTTGGAGAGGACAGGCTTGGTCAGCCCCAGCATTTT.

The genes are TRBV28 and TRBJ1-2, with D maybe TRBD1 (5 bases). The germline V gene has CDR1 MDHEN and CDR2 SYDVKM. CDR3 length: 15 residues. The ends were cut back, 3 bases at V and 4 bases at J, with 15 bases in the middle. Here the CDR3 DNA reads TGTGCCAGCAGTTTCTCGGTACAGGCTTCCTATGGCTACACCTTC. Amino acids: CASSFSVQASYGYTF.

The CDR3 coding sequence is TGTGCCAGCAGTGAACAACTTAACACTGAAGCTTTCTTT. This sequence encodes CASSEQLNTEAFF. The V gene is TRBV6-1, the J gene TRBJ1-1; the D is unclear. This CDR3 has 13 amino acids. The V end lost 2 bases, the J end lost 2 bases, and 6 bases lay between the germline ends. Germline lookup yields CDR1 MNHNS and CDR2 SASEGT.

This clone was seen once. The chain is built from TRBV5-1 and TRBJ2-1; maybe TRBD1 (6 bases). CDR3 length: 14 amino acids. Germline CDR1 is SGHRS and CDR2 is YFSETQ. The V and J ends lost 4 bases and 5 bases respectively, with 13 bases between them. The CDR3, as DNA: TGCGCCAGCAGCCTACAGGGTGACCACAATGAGCAGTTCTTC. Encoded protein: CASSLQGDHNEQFF.

V usage is TRBV2 and J usage is TRBJ1-2; D gene unclear. The CDR3 totals 14 residues. Trimming cost V 7 bases and J 4 bases, with 16 bases left between them. The V gene's germline CDR1 is SNHLY and CDR2 FYNNEI. As DNA, the CDR3 is TGTGCCAGCACAACTTCGGCGGCTGTCTATGGCTACACCTTC. Its translation: CASTTSAAVYGYTF.

This chain links TRBV4-1 with TRBJ2-3; D is perhaps TRBD1 (5 bases). Germline V CDR1 and CDR2: MGHRA, YSYEKL. The CDR3 consists of 13 residues. V was cut by 1 base and J by 6 bases, with 8 bases left in between. The CDR3 DNA reads TGCGCCAGCAGCCAAGCCGCAGGGGATACGCAGTATTTT. Translation: CASSQAAGDTQYF.

This chain connects TRBV7-9 to TRBJ2-5; TRBD1 might be the D (5 bases). The CDR3 runs to 15 residues. Germline V gene sequence: CDR1 SEHNR, CDR2 FQNEAQ (reference sequence). V was clipped by 1 base and J by 4 bases, with 13 bases between them. CDR3 in DNA: TGTGCCAGCAGCTTAGTCCAGGGTATGGGAGAGACCCAGTACTTC. Its translation: CASSLVQGMGETQYF.

The chain uses TRBV5-6 and TRBJ1-2; TRBD1 matches at 8 bases. Trimming took 1 base from V and 7 from J; bases not matched to a gene: 9. CDR3 length: 15 residues. Germline assignment: CDR1 SGHDT and CDR2 YYEEEE. This CDR3 reads CASSLPTGEASGYTF. In DNA form, the CDR3 reads TGTGCCAGCAGCTTGCCGACAGGGGAGGCATCTGGCTACACCTTC.

The chain couples TRBV19 to TRBJ1-4; the D is unclear. The V gene lost 1 base and the J gene lost 1 base, with 7 bases spanning the gap. Per germline, CDR1 LNHDA and CDR2 SQIVND (reference sequence). The CDR3 totals 15 residues. This CDR3 is CASSIVAETNEKLFF. In nucleotides, the CDR3 is TGTGCCAGTAGTATAGTGGCGGAAACTAATGAAAAACTGTTTTTT.

The sample holds a few counts of this clone. The CDR3 region has the DNA TGTGCCACCAGCAGAGTTGGGACAAGTAATGAAAAACTGTTTTTT. It encodes CATSRVGTSNEKLFF. The rearrangement joins TRBV15 to TRBJ1-4, with D possibly being TRBD1 (6 bases). Trimming shortened V by 1 base and J by 4 bases, and 10 bases separated the two germline ends. The CDR3 has 15 residues. Germline V gene lookup returns CDR1 LNHNV and CDR2 YYDKDF (reference sequence).

The CDR3 nucleotides read TGCAGTGCTAGTTTGCCTAGCGGGGGGGCAGGCAATGAGCAGTTCTTC. Its protein is CSASLPSGGAGNEQFF. The chain joins TRBV20-1 to TRBJ2-1, with 12 nucleotides matching TRBD2. V lost 3 bases to trimming and J lost 6 bases; unmatched junction nucleotides: 9. The germline V gene encodes CDR1 DFQATT and CDR2 SNEGSKA (reference sequence). The CDR3 is made up of 16 amino acids.

This CDR3 reads CASSPWRGKGEQYF. DNA of the CDR3: TGTGCCAGCAGCCCCTGGCGGGGGAAAGGCGAGCAGTACTTC. The J gene is TRBJ2-7, the V gene TRBV7-9, with 7 bases matching TRBD2. V trimming: 5 bases; J trimming: 6 bases; junction bases outside the gene matches: 10. The germline gives CDR1 SEHNR, CDR2 FQNEAQ (reference sequence). The CDR3 totals 14 residues.

The sample holds one count of this clone. The chain links TRBV3-1 (or the pseudogene TRBV3-2) to TRBJ2-7; 7 nucleotides line up with TRBD2. CDR1 is LGHDT and CDR2 is YNNKEL in the germline V gene (reference sequence). With V trimmed by 5 bases and J by 3 bases, 10 bases remained unmatched. This CDR3 comprises 15 residues. CDR3 amino acids: CASSKGLAAGYEQYF. For the CDR3, the DNA is TGTGCCAGCAGCAAGGGGCTAGCGGCCGGCTACGAGCAGTACTTC.

This chain links TRBV7-8 with TRBJ2-3; maybe TRBD2 (5 bases). V lost 4 bases and J lost 0, with 8 bases in between. CDR3 length: 14 residues. The germline gives CDR1 SGHVS, CDR2 FQNEAQ. CDR3 sequence (DNA): TGTGCCAGCAGCTCGGGGTTTAGCACAGATACGCAGTATTTT. Protein sequence: CASSSGFSTDTQYF.

This chain links TRBV6-5 with TRBJ1-1; maybe TRBD1 (5 bases). V lost 2 bases and J 1 base, leaving 11 bases between the germline ends. This CDR3 spans 15 amino acids. CDR1 MNHEY and CDR2 SVGAGI come from the germline V gene. The CDR3 reads CASSYLRGRNTEAFF. As DNA, the CDR3 is TGTGCCAGCAGTTACCTGCGGGGACGGAACACTGAAGCTTTCTTT.

The chain recombines TRBV12-5 with TRBJ2-7; D remains ambiguous. The CDR3 runs to 12 residues. Trimming cost V 6 bases and J 5 bases, with 11 bases left between them. The germline CDR1 and CDR2 sequences are LGHNT and FRNRAP. CDR3 protein: CASGPSEDEQYF. The CDR3 DNA reads TGTGCTAGTGGCCCCTCCGAGGACGAGCAGTACTTC. Based on the CDR3 plus reference TRBV12-5 and TRBJ2-7, the full variable domain is DARVTQTPRHKVTEMGQEVTMRCQPILGHNTVFWYRQTMMQGLELLAYFRNRAPLDDSGMPKDRFSAEMPDATLATLKIQPSEPRDSAVYFCASGPSEDEQYFGPGTRLTVT.

This clone was counted once. The chain combines TRBV6-5 with TRBJ1-6, with D unresolved. The CDR3 has 14 residues. CDR1 MNHEY and CDR2 SVGAGI come from the germline V gene. V was shortened by 6 bases and J by 0 bases, with 6 bases between the two germline ends. CDR3 protein: CASRLSSYNSPLHF. Here the CDR3 DNA reads TGTGCCAGCAGGCTTAGCTCCTATAATTCACCCCTCCACTTT.

V is TRBV6-5 and J is TRBJ1-2; D not resolved. Germline assignment: CDR1 MNHEY and CDR2 SVGAGI. V was shortened by 0 bases and J by 0 bases, with 8 bases between the two germline ends. This CDR3 comprises 15 residues. The CDR3 bases are TGTGCCAGCAGTTACTCGGTTTCAGCTAACTATGGCTACACCTTC. Protein product: CASSYSVSANYGYTF.

The chain combines TRBV4-1 with TRBJ2-3; D may be TRBD2 (5 bases). CDR3 length: 13 residues. Germline V gene lookup returns CDR1 MGHRA and CDR2 YSYEKL. Between the trimmed V and J ends, which lost 0 bases and 6 bases, there was a span of 7 bases. The CDR3 is CASSQDWEDTQYF. In DNA form, the CDR3 reads TGCGCCAGCAGCCAAGACTGGGAGGATACGCAGTATTTT.

The chain recombines TRBV7-3 with TRBJ2-5; 7 nucleotides line up with TRBD2. V gave up 5 bases and J gave up 4 bases; unmatched junction bases: 7. This CDR3 contains 14 residues. CDR1 and CDR2 (germline): SGHTA, FQGTGA. CDR3 nucleotide sequence: TGTGCCAGCAGCCCCGGGGGGTTCGGAGAGACCCAGTACTTC. As protein: CASSPGGFGETQYF.

The genes are TRBV4-1 and TRBJ1-4, with D tentatively TRBD1 (6 bases). Germline values: CDR1 MGHRA, CDR2 YSYEKL. Deletions cut 2 bases from V and 2 bases from J, with 21 bases between. The CDR3 has 19 residues. The CDR3 region is CASSQSIRGGARTNEKLFF. The DNA of the CDR3 is TGCGCCAGCAGCCAATCCATTAGGGGGGGGGCGCGGACTAATGAAAAACTGTTTTTT.